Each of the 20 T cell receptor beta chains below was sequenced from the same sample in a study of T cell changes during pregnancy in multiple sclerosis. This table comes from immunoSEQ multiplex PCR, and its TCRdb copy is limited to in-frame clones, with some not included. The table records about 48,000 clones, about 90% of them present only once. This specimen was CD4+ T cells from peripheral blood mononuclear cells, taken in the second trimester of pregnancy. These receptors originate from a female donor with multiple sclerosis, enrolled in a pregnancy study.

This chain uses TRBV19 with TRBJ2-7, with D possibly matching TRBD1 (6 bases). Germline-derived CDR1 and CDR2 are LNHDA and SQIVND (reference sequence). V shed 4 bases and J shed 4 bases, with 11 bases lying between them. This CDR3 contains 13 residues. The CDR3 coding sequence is TGTGCCAGTAGTACTGGGACAAGTTACGAGCAGTACTTC. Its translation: CASSTGTSYEQYF.

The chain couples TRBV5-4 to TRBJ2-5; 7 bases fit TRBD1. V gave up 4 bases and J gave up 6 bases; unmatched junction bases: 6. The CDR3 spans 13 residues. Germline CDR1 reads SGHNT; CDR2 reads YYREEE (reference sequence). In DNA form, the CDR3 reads TGTGCCAGCAGCCGGCGACAGGGACAGACCCAGTACTTC. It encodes CASSRRQGQTQYF.

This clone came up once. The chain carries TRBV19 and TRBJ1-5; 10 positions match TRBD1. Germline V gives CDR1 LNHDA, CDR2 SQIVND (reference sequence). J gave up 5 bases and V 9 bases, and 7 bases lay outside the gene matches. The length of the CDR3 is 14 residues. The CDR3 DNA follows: TGTGCCAGCTGTGGACAGGGGGGATATCAGCCCCAGCATTTT. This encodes CASCGQGGYQPQHF. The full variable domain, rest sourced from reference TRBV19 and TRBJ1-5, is DGGITQSPKYLFRKEGQNVTLSCEQNLNHDAMYWYRQDPGQGLRLIYYSQIVNDFQKGDIAEGYSVSREKKESFPLTVTSAQKNPTAFYLCASCGQGGYQPQHFGDGTRLSIL.

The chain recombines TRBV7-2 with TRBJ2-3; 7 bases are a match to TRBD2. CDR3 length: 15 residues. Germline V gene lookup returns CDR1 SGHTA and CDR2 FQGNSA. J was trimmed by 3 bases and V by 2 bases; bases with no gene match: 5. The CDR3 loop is CASSLKLGGTDTQYF. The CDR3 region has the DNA TGTGCCAGCAGCTTAAAGTTGGGGGGGACAGATACGCAGTATTTT.

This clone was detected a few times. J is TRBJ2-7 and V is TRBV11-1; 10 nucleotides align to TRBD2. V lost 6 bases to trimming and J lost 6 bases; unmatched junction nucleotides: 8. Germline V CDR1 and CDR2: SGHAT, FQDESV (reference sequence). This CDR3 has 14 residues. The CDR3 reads CASRPLAGVSEQYF. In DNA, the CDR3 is TGTGCCAGCAGGCCTCTAGCGGGAGTTAGCGAGCAGTACTTC.

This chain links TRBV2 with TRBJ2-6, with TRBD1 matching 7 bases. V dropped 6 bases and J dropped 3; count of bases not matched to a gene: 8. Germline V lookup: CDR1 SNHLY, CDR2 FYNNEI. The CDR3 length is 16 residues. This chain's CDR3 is CASSLTGPFGANVLTF. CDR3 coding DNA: TGTGCCAGCAGCCTGACAGGGCCCTTTGGGGCCAACGTCCTGACTTTC.

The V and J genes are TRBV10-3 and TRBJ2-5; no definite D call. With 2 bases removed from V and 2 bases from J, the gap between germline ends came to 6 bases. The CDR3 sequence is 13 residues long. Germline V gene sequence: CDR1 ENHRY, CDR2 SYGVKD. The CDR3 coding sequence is TGTGCCATCAGTGAGGGCTGGCAAGAGACCCAGTACTTC. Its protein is CAISEGWQETQYF.

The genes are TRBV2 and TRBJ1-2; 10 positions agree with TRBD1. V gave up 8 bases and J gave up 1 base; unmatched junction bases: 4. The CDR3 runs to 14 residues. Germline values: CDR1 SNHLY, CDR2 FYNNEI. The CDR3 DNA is TGTGCCAGCCGGGGACAGGGGATTAACTATGGCTACACCTTC. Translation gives CASRGQGINYGYTF.

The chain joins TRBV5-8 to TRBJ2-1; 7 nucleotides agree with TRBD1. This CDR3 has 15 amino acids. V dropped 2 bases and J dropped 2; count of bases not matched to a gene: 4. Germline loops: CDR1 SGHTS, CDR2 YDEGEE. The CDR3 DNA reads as TGTGCCAGCAGCTTTCAGGGGGAACCCTACAATGAGCAGTTCTTC. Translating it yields CASSFQGEPYNEQFF. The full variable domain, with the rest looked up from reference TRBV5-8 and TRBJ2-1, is EAGVTQSPTHLIKTRGQQATLRCSPISGHTSVYWYQQALGLGLQFLLWYDEGEERNRGNFPPRFSGRQFPNYSSELNVNALELEDSALYLCASSFQGEPYNEQFFGPGTRLTVL.

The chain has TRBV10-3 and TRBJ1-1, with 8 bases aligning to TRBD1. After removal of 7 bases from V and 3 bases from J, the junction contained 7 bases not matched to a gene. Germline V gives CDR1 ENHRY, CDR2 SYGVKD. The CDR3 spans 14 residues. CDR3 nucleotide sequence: TGTGCCATCAAAGAGGGGACAGGATACACTGAAGCTTTCTTT. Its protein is CAIKEGTGYTEAFF.

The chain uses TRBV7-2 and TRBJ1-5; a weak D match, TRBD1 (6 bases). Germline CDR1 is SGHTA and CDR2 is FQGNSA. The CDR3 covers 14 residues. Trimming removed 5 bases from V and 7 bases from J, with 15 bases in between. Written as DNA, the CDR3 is TGTGCCAGCAGCCCCACAGGGCCCCTACAGCCCCAGCATTTT. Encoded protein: CASSPTGPLQPQHF.

The CDR3 DNA sequence: TGTGCCAGCAGCCCTCAGACAGGGAGAGCAGATACGCAGTATTTT. The encoded protein is CASSPQTGRADTQYF. V gene TRBV9 combines with J gene TRBJ2-3; 7 nucleotides align to TRBD1. Germline V CDR1 and CDR2: SGDLS, YYNGEE. The V and J ends lost 4 bases and 4 bases, in that order; junction bases with no gene match: 9. The CDR3 loop spans 15 amino acids.

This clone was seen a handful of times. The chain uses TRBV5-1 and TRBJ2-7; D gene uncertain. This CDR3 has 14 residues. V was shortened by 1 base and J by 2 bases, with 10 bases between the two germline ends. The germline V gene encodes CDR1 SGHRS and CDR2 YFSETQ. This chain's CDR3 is CASSLQSETYEQYF. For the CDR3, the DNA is TGCGCCAGCAGCTTGCAAAGCGAGACCTACGAGCAGTACTTC.

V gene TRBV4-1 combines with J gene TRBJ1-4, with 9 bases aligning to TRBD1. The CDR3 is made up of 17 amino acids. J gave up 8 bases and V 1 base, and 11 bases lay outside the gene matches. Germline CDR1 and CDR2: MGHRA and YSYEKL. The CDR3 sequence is CASSQVGQGFIGEKLFF. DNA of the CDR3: TGCGCCAGCAGCCAAGTGGGACAGGGTTTTATCGGGGAAAAACTGTTTTTT.

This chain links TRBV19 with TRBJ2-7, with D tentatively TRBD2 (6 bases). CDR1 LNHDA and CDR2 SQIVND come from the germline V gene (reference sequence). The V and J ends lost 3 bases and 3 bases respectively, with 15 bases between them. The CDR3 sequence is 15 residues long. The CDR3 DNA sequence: TGTGCCAGTAGTATTATTGGGTCGGGGGTCTACGAGCAGTACTTC. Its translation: CASSIIGSGVYEQYF. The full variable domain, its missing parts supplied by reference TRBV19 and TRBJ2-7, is DGGITQSPKYLFRKEGQNVTLSCEQNLNHDAMYWYRQDPGQGLRLIYYSQIVNDFQKGDIAEGYSVSREKKESFPLTVTSAQKNPTAFYLCASSIIGSGVYEQYFGPGTRLTVT.

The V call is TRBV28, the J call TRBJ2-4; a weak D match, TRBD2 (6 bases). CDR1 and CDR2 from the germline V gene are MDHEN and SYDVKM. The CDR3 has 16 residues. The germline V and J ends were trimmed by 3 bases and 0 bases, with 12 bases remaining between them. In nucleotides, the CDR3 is TGTGCCAGCAGTTTTGGGAGGTCTCTAGCCAAAAACATTCAGTACTTC. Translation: CASSFGRSLAKNIQYF.

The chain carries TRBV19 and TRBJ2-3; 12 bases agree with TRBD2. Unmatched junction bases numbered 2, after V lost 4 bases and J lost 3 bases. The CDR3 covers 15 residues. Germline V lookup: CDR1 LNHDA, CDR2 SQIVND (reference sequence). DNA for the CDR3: TGTGCCAGTAGTACTAGCGGGAGGGGGACAGATACGCAGTATTTT. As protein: CASSTSGRGTDTQYF.

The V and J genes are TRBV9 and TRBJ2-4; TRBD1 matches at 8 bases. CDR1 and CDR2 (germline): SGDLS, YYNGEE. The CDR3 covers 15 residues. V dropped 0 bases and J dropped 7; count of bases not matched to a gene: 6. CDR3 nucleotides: TGTGCCAGCAGCGTAGGCCTGGGACAGGCTAACATTCAGTACTTC. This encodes CASSVGLGQANIQYF.

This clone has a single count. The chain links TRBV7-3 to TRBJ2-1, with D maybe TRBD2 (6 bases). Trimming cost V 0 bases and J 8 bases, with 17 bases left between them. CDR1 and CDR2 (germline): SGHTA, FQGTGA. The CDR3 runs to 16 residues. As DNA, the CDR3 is TGTGCCAGCAGCTTAACTAGCGGAGGCCCAAGGGATGAGCAGTTCTTC. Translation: CASSLTSGGPRDEQFF. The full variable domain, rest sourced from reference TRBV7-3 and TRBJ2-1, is GAGVSQTPSNKVTEKGKYVELRCDPISGHTALYWYRQSLGQGPEFLIYFQGTGAADDSGLPNDRFFAVRPEGSVSTLKIQRTERGDSAVYLCASSLTSGGPRDEQFFGPGTRLTVL.

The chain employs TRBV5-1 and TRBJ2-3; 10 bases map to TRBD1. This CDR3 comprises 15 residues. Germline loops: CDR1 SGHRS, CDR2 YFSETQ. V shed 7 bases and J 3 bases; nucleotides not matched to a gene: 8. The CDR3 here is CASGPQGQGTDTQYF. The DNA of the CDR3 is TGCGCCAGCGGACCCCAGGGACAGGGGACAGATACGCAGTATTTT.